The source of this TCR beta chain is a study of control samples from healthy donors and cancer patients. Measured with immunoSEQ multiplex PCR; TCRdb has only the in-frame clones, and not every one. The sample records about 160,000 clones, roughly 94% being singletons. The V gene lost 5 bases and the J gene lost 12 bases, with 14 bases spanning the gap. This CDR3 spans 12 amino acids. The specimen was PBMCs. This TCR came from a man aged 60-69 years with colorectal cancer. The J gene is TRBJ1-5, the V gene TRBV12-3 or TRBV12-4; a weak D match, TRBD1 (5 bases). As DNA, the CDR3 is TGTGCCAGCAGTGCGGTGGGGACTCTCCAGCATTTT. This codes for CASSAVGTLQHF.